This T cell receptor beta chain stems from a study of blood T cell repertoires in COVID-19. Assay: immunoSEQ multiplex PCR; the TCRdb copy retains only in-frame clones and omits some. The sample has approximately 440,000 clones, 70% to 90% seen once. V was pared by 1 base and J by 0 bases, with 6 bases between. The CDR3 runs 14 residues. Germline lookup yields CDR1 SGHTA and CDR2 FQGNSA. The sample was peripheral blood. The genes are TRBV7-2 and TRBJ1-2, with D unresolved. The sequence was collected from a woman between 50 and 59 years old with COVID-19, enrolled during active disease. The CDR3 DNA reads TGTGCCAGCAGCTTAGACAGACCTAACTATGGCTACACCTTC. It specifies CASSLDRPNYGYTF.